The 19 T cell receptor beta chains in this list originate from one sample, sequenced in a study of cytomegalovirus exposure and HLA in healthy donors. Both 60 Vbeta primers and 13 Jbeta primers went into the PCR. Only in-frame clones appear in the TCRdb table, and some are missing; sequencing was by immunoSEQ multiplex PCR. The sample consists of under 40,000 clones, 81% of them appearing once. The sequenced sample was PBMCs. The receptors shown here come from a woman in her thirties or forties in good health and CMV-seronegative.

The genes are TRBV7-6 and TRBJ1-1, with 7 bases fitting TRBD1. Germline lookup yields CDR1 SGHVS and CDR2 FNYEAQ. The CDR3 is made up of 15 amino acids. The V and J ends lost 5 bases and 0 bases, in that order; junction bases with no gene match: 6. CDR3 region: CASSLRTGLNTEAFF. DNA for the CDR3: TGTGCCAGCAGCCTCCGGACAGGTTTGAACACTGAAGCTTTCTTT.

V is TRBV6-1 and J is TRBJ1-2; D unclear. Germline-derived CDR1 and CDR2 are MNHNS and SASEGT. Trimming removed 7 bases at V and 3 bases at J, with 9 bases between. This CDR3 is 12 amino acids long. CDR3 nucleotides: TGTGCCAGCACCCCTTCAGACTATGGCTACACCTTC. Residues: CASTPSDYGYTF.

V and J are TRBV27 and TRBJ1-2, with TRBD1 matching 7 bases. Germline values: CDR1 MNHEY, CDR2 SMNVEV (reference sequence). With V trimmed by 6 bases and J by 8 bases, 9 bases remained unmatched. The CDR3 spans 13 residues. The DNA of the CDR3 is TGTGCCAGCAGAAGTACAGGGGTATTCGGCTACACCTTC. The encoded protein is CASRSTGVFGYTF.

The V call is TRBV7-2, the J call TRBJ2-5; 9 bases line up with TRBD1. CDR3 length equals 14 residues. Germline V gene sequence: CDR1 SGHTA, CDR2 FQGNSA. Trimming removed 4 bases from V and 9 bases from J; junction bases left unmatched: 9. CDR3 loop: CASSSGTGLAAQYF. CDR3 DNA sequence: TGTGCCAGCAGCTCCGGGACAGGGTTGGCCGCCCAGTACTTC.

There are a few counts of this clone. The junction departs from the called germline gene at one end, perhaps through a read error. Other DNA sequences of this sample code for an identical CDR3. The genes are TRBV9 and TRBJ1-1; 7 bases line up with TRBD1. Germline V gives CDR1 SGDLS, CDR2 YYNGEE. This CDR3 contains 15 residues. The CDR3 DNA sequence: TGTGCCAGCAGCGTACAGGGGGGAGGAGGCACTGAAGCCTTCTTT. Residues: CASSVQGGGGTEAFF.

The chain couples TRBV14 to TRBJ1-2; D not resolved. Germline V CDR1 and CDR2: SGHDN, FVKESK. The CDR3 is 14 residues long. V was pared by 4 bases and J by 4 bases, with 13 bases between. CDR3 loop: CASSPRNRSYGYTF. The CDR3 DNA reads TGTGCCAGCAGCCCCAGAAACCGTTCCTATGGCTACACCTTC.

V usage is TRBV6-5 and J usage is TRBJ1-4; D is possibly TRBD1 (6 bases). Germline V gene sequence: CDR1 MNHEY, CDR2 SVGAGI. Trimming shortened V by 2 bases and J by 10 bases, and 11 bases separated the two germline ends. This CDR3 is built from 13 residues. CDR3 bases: TGTGCCAGCAGTTACGAGGGGGGGGGAAAACTGTTTTTT. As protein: CASSYEGGGKLFF.

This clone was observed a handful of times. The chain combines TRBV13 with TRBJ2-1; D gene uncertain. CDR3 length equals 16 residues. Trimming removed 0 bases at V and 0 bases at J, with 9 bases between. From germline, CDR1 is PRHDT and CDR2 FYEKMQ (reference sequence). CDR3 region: CASSLGPAGSYNEQFF. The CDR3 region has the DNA TGTGCCAGCAGCTTAGGCCCGGCAGGCTCCTACAATGAGCAGTTCTTC. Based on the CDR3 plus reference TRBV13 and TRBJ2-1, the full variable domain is AAGVIQSPRHLIKEKRETATLKCYPIPRHDTVYWYQQGPGQDPQFLISFYEKMQSDKGSIPDRFSAQQFSDYHSELNMSSLELGDSALYFCASSLGPAGSYNEQFFGPGTRLTVL.

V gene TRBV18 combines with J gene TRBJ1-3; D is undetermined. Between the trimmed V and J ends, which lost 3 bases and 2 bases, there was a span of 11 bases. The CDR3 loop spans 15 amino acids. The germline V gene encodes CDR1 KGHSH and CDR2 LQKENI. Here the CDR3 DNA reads TGTGCCAGCTCACCGGGAGAAGGCACTGGAAACACCATATATTTT. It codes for CASSPGEGTGNTIYF.

CDR3 residues: CASRIRTGHGYTF. CDR3 in DNA: TGTGCCAGTAGGATCAGGACAGGGCATGGCTACACCTTC. The V and J genes are TRBV19 and TRBJ1-2, with 8 positions matching TRBD1. The CDR3 has 13 amino acids. Germline-derived CDR1 and CDR2 are LNHDA and SQIVND (reference sequence). The V segment lost 6 bases and the J segment 6 bases; nucleotides outside the gene matches: 6.

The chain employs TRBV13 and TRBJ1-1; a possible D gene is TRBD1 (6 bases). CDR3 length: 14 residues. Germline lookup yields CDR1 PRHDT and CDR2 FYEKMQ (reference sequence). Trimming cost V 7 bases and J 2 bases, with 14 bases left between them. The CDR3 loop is CASKLTGGNTEAFF. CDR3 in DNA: TGTGCCAGCAAGCTGACAGGAGGTAACACTGAAGCTTTCTTT.

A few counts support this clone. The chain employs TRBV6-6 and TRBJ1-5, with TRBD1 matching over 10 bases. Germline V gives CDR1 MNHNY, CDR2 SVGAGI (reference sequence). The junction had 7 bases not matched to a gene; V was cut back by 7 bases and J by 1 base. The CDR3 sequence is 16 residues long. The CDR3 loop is CASTPRTGGSNQPQHF. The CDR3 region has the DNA TGTGCCAGCACCCCCCGGACAGGGGGAAGCAATCAGCCCCAGCATTTT.

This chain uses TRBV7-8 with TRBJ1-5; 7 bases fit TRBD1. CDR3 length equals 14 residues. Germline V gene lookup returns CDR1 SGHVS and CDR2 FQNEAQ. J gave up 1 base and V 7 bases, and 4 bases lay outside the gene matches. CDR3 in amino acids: CASNRGWSNQPQHF. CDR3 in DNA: TGTGCCAGCAACAGGGGCTGGAGCAATCAGCCCCAGCATTTT. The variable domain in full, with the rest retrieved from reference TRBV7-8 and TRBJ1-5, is GAGVSQSPRYKVAKRGQDVALRCDPISGHVSLFWYQQALGQGPEFLTYFQNEAQLDKSGLPSDRFFAERPEGSVSTLKIQRTQQEDSAVYLCASNRGWSNQPQHFGDGTRLSIL.

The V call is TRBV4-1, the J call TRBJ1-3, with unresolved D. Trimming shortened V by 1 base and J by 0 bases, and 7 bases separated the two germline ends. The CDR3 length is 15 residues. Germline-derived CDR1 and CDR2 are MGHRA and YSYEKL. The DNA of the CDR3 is TGCGCCAGCAGCCAAGTACACGTCTCTGGAAACACCATATATTTT. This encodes CASSQVHVSGNTIYF.

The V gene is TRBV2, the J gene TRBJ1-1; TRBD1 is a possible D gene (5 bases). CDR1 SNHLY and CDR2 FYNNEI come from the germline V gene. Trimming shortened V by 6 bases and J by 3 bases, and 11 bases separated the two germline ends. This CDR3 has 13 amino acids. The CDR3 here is CASSSIGDTEAFF. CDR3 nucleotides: TGTGCCAGCAGCTCTATAGGGGACACTGAAGCTTTCTTT.

In nucleotides, the CDR3 is TGTGCCAGCAGCTCGGCCCGCCTAATACGGGGAGAGACCCAGTACTTC. Protein: CASSSARLIRGETQYF. The gene calls are TRBV5-4 and TRBJ2-5; TRBD2 is a possible D gene (5 bases). Germline V gene lookup returns CDR1 SGHNT and CDR2 YYREEE (reference sequence). The CDR3 has 16 residues. Trimming pared 3 bases from V and 4 bases from J, leaving 19 bases between.

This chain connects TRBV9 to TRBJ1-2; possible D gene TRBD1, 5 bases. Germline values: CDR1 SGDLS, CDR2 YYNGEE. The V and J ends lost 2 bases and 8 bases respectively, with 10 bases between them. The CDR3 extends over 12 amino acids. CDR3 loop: CASSVSRVGYTF. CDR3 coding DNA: TGTGCCAGCAGCGTGAGCAGGGTGGGCTACACCTTC.

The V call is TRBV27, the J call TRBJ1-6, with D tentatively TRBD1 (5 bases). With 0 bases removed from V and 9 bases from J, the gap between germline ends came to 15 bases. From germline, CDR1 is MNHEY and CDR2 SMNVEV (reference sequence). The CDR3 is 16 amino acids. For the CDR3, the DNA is TGTGCCAGCAGTTTATCCCCCCAGGGAAGGTTTTCACCCCTCCACTTT. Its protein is CASSLSPQGRFSPLHF.

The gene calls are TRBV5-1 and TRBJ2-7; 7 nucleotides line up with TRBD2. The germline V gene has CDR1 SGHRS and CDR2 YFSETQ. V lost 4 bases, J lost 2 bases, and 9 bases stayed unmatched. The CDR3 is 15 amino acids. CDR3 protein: CASSPSTGGPYEQYF. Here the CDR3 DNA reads TGCGCCAGCAGCCCATCGACGGGGGGTCCCTACGAGCAGTACTTC.